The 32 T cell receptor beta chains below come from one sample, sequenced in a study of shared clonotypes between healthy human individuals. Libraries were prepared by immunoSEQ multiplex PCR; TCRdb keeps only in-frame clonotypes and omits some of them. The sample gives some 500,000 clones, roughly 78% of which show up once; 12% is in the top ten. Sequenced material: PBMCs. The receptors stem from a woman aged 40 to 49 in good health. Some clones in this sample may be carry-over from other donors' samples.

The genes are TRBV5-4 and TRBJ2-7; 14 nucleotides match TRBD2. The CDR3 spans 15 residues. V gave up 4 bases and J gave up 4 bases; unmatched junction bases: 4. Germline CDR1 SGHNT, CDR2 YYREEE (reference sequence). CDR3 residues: CASSDGTSGSYEQYF. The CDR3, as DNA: TGTGCCAGCAGCGACGGGACTAGCGGGAGTTACGAGCAGTACTTC.

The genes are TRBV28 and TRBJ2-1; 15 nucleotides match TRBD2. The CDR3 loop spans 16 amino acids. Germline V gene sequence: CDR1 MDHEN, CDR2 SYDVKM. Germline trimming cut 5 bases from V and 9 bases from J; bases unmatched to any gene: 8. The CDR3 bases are TGTGCCAGCAGTATACGGACTAGCGGGAGGGCCGGTGAGCAGTTCTTC. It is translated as CASSIRTSGRAGEQFF. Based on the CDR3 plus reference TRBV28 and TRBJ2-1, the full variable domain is DVKVTQSSRYLVKRTGEKVFLECVQDMDHENMFWYRQDPGLGLRLIYFSYDVKMKEKGDIPEGYSVSREKKERFSLILESASTNQTSMYLCASSIRTSGRAGEQFFGPGTRLTVL.

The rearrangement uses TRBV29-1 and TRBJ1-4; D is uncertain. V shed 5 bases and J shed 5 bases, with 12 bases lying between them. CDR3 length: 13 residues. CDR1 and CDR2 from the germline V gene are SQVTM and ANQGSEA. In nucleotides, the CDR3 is TGCAGCGTTCAAGGACTGATGAATGAAAAACTGTTTTTT. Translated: CSVQGLMNEKLFF.

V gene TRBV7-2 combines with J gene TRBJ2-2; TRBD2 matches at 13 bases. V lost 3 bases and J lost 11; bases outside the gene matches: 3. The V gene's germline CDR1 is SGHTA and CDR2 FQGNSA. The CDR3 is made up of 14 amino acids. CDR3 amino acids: CASSLGTSGIELFF. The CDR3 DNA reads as TGTGCCAGCAGCTTGGGGACTAGCGGGATAGAGCTGTTTTTT.

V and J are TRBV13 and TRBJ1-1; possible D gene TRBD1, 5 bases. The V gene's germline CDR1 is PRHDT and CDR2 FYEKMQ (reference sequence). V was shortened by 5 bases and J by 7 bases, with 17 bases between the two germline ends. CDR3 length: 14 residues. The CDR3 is CASSRIREQGEAFF. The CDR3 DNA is TGTGCCAGCAGCCGCATCAGGGAGCAGGGTGAAGCTTTCTTT.

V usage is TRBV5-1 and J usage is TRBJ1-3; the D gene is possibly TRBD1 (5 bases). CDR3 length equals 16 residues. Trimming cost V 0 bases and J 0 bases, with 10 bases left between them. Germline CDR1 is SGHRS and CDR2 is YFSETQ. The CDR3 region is CASSLVGESSGNTIYF. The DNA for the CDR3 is TGCGCCAGCAGCTTGGTAGGGGAGAGCTCTGGAAACACCATATATTTT.

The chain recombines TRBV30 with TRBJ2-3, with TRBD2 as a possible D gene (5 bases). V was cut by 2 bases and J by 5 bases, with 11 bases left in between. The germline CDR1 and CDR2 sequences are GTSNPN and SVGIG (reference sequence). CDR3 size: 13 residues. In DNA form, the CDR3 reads TGTGCCTGGAGTTGGCCTGCGGGAGATACGCAGTATTTT. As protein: CAWSWPAGDTQYF.

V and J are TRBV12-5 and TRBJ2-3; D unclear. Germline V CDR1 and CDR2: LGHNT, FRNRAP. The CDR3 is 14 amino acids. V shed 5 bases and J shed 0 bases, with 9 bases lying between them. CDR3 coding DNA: TGTGCTAGTGGTCTACCGGGTAGCACAGATACGCAGTATTTT. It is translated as CASGLPGSTDTQYF.

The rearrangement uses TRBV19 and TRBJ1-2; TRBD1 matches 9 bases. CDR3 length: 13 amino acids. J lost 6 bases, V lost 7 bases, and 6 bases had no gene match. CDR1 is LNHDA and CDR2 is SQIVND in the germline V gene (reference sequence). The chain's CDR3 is CASTSQGANGYTF. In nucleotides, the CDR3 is TGTGCCAGTACCTCACAGGGGGCGAATGGCTACACCTTC.

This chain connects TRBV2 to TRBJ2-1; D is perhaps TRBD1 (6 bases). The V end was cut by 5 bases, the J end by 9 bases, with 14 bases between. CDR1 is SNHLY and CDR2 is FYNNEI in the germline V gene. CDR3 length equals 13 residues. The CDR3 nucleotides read TGTGCCAGCAGTTATACAGGGTCGGGTGAGCAGTTCTTC. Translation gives CASSYTGSGEQFF.

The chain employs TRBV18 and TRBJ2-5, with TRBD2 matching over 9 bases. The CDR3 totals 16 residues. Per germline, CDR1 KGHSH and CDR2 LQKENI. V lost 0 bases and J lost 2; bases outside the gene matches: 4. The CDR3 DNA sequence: TGTGCCAGCTCACCACCGGCGGGAGGGCCACAAGAGACCCAGTACTTC. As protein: CASSPPAGGPQETQYF. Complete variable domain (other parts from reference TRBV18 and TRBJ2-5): NAGVMQNPRHLVRRRGQEARLRCSPMKGHSHVYWYRQLPEEGLKFMVYLQKENIIDESGMPKERFSAEFPKEGPSILRIQQVVRGDSAAYFCASSPPAGGPQETQYFGPGTRLLVL.

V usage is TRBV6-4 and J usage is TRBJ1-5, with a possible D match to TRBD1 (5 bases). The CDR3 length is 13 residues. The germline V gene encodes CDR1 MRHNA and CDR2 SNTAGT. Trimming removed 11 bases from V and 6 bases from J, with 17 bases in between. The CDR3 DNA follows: TGTGCCCCCGGCAGGGATTCCGTTCAGCCCCAGCATTTT. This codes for CAPGRDSVQPQHF.

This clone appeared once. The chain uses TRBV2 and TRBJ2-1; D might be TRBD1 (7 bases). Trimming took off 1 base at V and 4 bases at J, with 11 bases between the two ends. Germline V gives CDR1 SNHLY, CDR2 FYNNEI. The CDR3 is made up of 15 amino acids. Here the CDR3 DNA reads TGTGCCAGCAGTGAAGGCCAGGGGGGTTACAATGAGCAGTTCTTC. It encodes CASSEGQGGYNEQFF.

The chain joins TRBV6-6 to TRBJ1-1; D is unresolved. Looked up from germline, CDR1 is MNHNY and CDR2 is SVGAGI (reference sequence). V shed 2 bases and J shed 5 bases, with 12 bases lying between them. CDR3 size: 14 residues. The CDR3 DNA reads TGTGCCAGCAGTTACGCTGCCGGGAGAACTGAAGCTTTCTTT. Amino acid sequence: CASSYAAGRTEAFF.

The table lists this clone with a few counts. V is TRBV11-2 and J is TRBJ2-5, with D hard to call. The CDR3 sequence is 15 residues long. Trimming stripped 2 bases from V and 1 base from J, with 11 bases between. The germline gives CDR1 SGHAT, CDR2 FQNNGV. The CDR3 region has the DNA TGTGCCAGCAGCTTAAATTCGAGACCCCAAGAGACCCAGTACTTC. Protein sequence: CASSLNSRPQETQYF.

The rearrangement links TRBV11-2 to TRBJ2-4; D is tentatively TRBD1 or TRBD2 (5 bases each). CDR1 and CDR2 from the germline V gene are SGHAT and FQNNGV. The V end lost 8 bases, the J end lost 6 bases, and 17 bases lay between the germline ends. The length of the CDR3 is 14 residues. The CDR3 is CASSPSIGANIQYF. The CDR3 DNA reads TGTGCCAGCTCCCCTTCGATCGGGGCAAACATTCAGTACTTC.

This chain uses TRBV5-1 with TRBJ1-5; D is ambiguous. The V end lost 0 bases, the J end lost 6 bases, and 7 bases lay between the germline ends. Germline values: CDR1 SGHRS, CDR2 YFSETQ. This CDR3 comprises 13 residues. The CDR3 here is CASSLARGQPQHF. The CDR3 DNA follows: TGCGCCAGCAGCTTGGCGCGGGGTCAGCCCCAGCATTTT.

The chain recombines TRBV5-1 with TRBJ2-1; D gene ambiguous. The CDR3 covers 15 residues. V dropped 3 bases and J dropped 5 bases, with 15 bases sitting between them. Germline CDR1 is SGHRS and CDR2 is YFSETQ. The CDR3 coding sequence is TGCGCCAGCAGCTCCAGACCACAAACTGACAATGAGCAGTTCTTC. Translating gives CASSSRPQTDNEQFF.

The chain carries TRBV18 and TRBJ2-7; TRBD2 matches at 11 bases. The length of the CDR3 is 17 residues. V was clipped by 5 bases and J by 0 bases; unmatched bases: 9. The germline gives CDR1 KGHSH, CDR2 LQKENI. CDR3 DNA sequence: TGTGCCAGCTCATTACTACTAGCGGGGGCGAGCTCCTACGAGCAGTACTTC. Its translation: CASSLLLAGASSYEQYF.

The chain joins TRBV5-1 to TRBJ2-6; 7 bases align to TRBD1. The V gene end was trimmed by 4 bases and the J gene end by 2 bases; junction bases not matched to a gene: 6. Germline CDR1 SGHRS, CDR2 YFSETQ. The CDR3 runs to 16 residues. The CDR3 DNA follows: TGCGCCAGCAGCAGAGAGGGGGCGGCTGGGGCCAACGTCCTGACTTTC. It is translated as CASSREGAAGANVLTF.

The CDR3 coding sequence is TGTGCCAGCGCCACGCCGGGGGGCCGTGGCACTGAAGCTTTCTTT. Translated: CASATPGGRGTEAFF. The chain has TRBV7-9 and TRBJ1-1; D perhaps matches TRBD1 (6 bases). Per germline, CDR1 SEHNR and CDR2 FQNEAQ (reference sequence). Trimming left V 8 bases short and J 4 bases short, with 20 bases between. This CDR3 spans 15 amino acids.

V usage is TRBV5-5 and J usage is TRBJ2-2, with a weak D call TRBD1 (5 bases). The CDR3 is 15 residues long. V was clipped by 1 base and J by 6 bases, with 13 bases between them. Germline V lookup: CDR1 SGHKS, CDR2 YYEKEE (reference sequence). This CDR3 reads CASSLQGPFAGELFF. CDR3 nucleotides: TGTGCCAGCAGCTTGCAGGGCCCCTTCGCCGGGGAGCTGTTTTTT.

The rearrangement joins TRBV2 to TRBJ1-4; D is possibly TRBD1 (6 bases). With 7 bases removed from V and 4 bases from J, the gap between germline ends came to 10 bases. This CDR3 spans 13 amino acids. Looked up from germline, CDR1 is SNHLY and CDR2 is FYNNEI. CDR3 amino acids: CASTRGLNEKLFF. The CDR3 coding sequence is TGTGCCAGCACCAGGGGACTTAATGAAAAACTGTTTTTT. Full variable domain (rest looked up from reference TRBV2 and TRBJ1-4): EPEVTQTPSHQVTQMGQEVILRCVPISNHLYFYWYRQILGQKVEFLVSFYNNEISEKSEIFDDQFSVERPDGSNFTLKIRSTKLEDSAMYFCASTRGLNEKLFFGSGTQLSVL.

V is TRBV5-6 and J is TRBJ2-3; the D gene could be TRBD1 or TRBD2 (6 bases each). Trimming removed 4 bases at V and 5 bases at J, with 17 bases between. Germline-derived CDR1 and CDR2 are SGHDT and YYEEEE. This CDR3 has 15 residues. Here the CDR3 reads CASSPMGGHGDTQYF. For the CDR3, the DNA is TGTGCCAGCAGCCCTATGGGGGGCCATGGAGATACGCAGTATTTT.

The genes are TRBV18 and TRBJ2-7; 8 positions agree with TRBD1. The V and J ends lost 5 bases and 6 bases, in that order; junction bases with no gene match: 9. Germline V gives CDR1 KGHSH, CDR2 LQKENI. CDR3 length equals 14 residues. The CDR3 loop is CASSGTGLNTEQYF. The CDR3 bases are TGTGCCAGCTCAGGGACAGGCCTTAATACCGAGCAGTACTTC.

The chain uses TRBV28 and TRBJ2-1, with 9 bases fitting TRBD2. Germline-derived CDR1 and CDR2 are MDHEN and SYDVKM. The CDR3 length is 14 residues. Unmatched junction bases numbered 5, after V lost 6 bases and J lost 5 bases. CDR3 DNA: TGTGCCAGCAGGCCGGGACTAGCAAACAATGAGCAGTTCTTC. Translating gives CASRPGLANNEQFF.

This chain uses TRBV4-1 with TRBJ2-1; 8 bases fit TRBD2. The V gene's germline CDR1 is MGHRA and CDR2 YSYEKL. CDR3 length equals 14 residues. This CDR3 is CANRTSGSNNEQFF. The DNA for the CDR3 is TGCGCTAACCGTACTAGCGGATCGAACAATGAGCAGTTCTTC.

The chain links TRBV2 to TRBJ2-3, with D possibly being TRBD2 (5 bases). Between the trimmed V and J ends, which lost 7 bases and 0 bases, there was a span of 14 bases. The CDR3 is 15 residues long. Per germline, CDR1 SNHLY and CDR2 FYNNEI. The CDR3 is CASTVRDASTDTQYF. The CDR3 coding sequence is TGTGCCAGCACTGTTCGGGATGCTAGCACAGATACGCAGTATTTT.

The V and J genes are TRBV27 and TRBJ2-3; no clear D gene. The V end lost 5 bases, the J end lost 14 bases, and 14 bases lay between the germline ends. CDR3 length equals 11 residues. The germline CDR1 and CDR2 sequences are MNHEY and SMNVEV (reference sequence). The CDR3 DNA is TGTGCCAGCAGTATCGGACCTCTGGTGTATTTT. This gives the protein CASSIGPLVYF.

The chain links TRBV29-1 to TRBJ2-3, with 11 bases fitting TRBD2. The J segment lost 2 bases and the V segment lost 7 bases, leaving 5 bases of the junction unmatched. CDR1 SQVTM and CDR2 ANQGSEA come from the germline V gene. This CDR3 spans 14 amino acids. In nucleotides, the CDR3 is TGCAGCGGCGGGACTAGCGGAACCACAGATACGCAGTATTTT. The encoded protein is CSGGTSGTTDTQYF.

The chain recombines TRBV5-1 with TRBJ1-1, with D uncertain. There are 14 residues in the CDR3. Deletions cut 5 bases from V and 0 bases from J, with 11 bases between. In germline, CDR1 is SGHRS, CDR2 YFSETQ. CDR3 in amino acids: CASRGLRLNTEAFF. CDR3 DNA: TGCGCCAGCAGAGGGTTACGGCTGAACACTGAAGCTTTCTTT.

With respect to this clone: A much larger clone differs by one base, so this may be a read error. CDR3: CASSVGADTGELFF. The CDR3 DNA follows: TGTGCCAGCAGTGTAGGGGCAGACACCGGGGAGCTGTTTTTT. This chain links TRBV6-4 with TRBJ2-2; D is possibly TRBD1 (5 bases). This CDR3 has 14 amino acids. The germline CDR1 and CDR2 sequences are MRHNA and SNTAGT. V shed 4 bases and J shed 3 bases, with 9 bases lying between them.